These 15 T cell receptor beta chains share one sample of origin, sequenced in a study of T cells expressing NK-cell markers. TCRdb reworked the 5' RACE reads into one entry per CDR3 protein, no DNA. This sample's clone table lists about 450,000 distinct CDR3 sequences. Sequenced input: blood T cells: a sorted CD56 or NKG2C T cell subset, CD4+ or CD8+ T cells, or bulk PBMC T cells (not recorded which). The receptors come from a woman aged 18 to 69 in good health.

The chain carries TRBV29-1 and TRBJ1-1. CDR1 and CDR2 from the germline V gene are SQVTM and ANQGSEA. The CDR3 totals 12 residues. The CDR3 sequence: CSVQDLNTEAFF.

The chain employs TRBV12-3 or TRBV12-4 and TRBJ2-3; TCRdb reports TRBD1, a call that lacks DNA to check it against. The CDR3 contains 14 residues. The CDR3 protein is CASTHLGATDTQYF.

The chain joins TRBV18 to TRBJ2-5; without DNA, the TCRdb call of TRBD1 cannot be checked. Germline lookup yields CDR1 KGHSH and CDR2 LQKENI. This CDR3 comprises 13 residues. CDR3 residues: CASSGGGQETQYF.

This chain connects TRBV12-3 or TRBV12-4 to TRBJ2-2; TCRdb's assignment of TRBD2 cannot be checked, as there is no DNA. The CDR3 has 17 residues. The CDR3 sequence: CASSPLGVRLRTGELFF.

J is TRBJ1-6 and V is TRBV21-1. TRBV21-1 is a pseudogene locus. This CDR3 is built from 14 residues. The CDR3 protein is CASSSSTHNSPLHF.

J is TRBJ1-5 and V is TRBV10-3; absent DNA, TCRdb's TRBD1 call cannot be checked. CDR1 is ENHRY and CDR2 is SYGVKD in the germline V gene. The CDR3 is 13 residues long. The CDR3 loop reads CAISTDRDQPQHF.

This chain joins TRBV20-1 and TRBJ1-6. The CDR3 length is 12 residues. In germline, CDR1 is DFQATT, CDR2 SNEGSKA (reference sequence). CDR3 region: CSARENNSPLHF.

V and J are TRBV9 and TRBJ2-3; TCRdb picks TRBD2, but there is no DNA to check that call. The CDR3 contains 15 residues. Germline values: CDR1 SGDLS, CDR2 YYNGEE. The CDR3 reads CASSAEGFNTDTQYF.

The chain couples TRBV7-9 to TRBJ1-4. CDR1 and CDR2 (germline): SEHNR, FQNEAQ (reference sequence). This CDR3 is 16 amino acids long. CDR3 in amino acids: CASSLVAGLTNEKLFF.

V usage is TRBV4-3 and J usage is TRBJ1-6. The CDR3 is made up of 15 amino acids. The V gene's germline CDR1 is LGHNA and CDR2 YSLEER. CDR3 in amino acids: CASSPSASYNSPLHF.

J is TRBJ2-7 and V is TRBV6-2 or TRBV6-3; TCRdb selects TRBD1, and the lack of DNA leaves this call unchecked. Germline V gene lookup returns CDR1 MNHEY and CDR2 SVGEGT. The CDR3 loop spans 14 amino acids. CDR3 protein: CASSYQGKNYEQYF.

The chain links TRBV20-1 to TRBJ2-3; TCRdb calls TRBD2, which cannot be checked without DNA. CDR1 is DFQATT, CDR2 SNEGSKA, per germline (reference sequence). The CDR3 length is 14 residues. CDR3 protein: CSAIMASGTDTQYF.

The chain employs TRBV19 and TRBJ1-2; TCRdb's D call of TRBD1 is untestable without DNA. There are 14 residues in the CDR3. Germline CDR1 LNHDA, CDR2 SQIVND (reference sequence). CDR3 region: CASSIDWTGGGYTF.

The rearrangement links TRBV20-1 to TRBJ2-3; TCRdb calls TRBD1, which cannot be checked without DNA. Germline assignment: CDR1 DFQATT and CDR2 SNEGSKA (reference sequence). The CDR3 spans 17 residues. CDR3 sequence: CSATGPDSGGQADTQYF.

The chain is built from TRBV19 and TRBJ2-1; with no DNA, the TCRdb D assignment of TRBD2 cannot be verified. Germline V gene lookup returns CDR1 LNHDA and CDR2 SQIVND (reference sequence). The CDR3 is 17 amino acids. This CDR3 reads CASSIVGTPSSYNEQFF.